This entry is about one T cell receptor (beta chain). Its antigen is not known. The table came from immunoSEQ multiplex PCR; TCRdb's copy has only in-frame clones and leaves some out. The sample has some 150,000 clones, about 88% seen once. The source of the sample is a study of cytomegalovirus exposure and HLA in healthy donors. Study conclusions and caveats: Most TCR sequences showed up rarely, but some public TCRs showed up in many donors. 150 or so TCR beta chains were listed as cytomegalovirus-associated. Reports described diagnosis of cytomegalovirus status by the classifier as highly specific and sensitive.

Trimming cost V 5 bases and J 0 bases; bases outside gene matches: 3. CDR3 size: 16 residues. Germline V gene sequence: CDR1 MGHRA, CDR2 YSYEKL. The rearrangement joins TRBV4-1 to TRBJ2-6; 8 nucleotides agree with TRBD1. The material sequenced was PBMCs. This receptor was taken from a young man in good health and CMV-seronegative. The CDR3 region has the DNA TGCGCCAGCAGCGGACAGGGTTACTCTGGGGCCAACGTCCTGACTTTC. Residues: CASSGQGYSGANVLTF.